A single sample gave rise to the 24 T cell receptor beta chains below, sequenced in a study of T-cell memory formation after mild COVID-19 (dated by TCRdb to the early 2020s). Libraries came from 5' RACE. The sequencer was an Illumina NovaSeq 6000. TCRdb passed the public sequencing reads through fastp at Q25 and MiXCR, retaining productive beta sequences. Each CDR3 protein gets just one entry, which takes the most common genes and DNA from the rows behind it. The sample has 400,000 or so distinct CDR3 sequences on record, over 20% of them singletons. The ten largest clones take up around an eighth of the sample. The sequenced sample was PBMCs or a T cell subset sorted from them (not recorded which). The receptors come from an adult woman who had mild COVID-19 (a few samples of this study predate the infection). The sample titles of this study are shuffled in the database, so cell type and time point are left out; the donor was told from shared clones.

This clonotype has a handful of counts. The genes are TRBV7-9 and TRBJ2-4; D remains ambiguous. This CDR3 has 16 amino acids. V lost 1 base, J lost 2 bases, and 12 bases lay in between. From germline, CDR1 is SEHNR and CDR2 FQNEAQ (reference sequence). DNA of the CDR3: TGTGCCAGCAGCTTAGGAGTGTGGGGAACCAAAAACATTCAGTACTTC. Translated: CASSLGVWGTKNIQYF. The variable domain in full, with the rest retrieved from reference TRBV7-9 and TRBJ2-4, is DTGVSQNPRHKITKRGQNVTFRCDPISEHNRLYWYRQTLGQGPEFLTYFQNEAQLEKSRLLSDRFSAERPKGSFSTLEIQRTEQGDSAMYLCASSLGVWGTKNIQYFGAGTRLSVL.

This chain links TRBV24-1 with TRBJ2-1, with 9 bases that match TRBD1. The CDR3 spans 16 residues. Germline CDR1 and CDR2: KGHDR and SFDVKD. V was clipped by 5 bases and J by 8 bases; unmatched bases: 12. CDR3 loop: CATSARPGQGVYEQFF. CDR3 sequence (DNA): TGTGCCACCAGTGCTCGACCGGGACAGGGTGTCTATGAGCAGTTCTTC.

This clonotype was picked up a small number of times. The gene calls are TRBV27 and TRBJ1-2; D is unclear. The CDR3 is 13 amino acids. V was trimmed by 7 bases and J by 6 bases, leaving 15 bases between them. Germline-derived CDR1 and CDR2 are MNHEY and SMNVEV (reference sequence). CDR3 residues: CASTRVAGHGYTF. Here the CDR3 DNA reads TGTGCCAGCACTAGAGTTGCAGGTCATGGCTACACCTTC.

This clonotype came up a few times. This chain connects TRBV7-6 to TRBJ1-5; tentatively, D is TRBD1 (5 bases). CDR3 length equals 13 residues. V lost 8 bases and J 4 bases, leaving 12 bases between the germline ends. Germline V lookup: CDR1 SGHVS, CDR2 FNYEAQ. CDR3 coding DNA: TGTGCCAGCGCGACAGATAATAATCAGCCCCAGCATTTT. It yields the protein CASATDNNQPQHF. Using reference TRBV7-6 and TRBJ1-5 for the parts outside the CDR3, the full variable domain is GAGVSQSPRYKVTKRGQDVALRCDPISGHVSLYWYRQALGQGPEFLTYFNYEAQQDKSGLPNDRFSAERPEGSISTLTIQRTEQRDSAMYRCASATDNNQPQHFGDGTRLSIL.

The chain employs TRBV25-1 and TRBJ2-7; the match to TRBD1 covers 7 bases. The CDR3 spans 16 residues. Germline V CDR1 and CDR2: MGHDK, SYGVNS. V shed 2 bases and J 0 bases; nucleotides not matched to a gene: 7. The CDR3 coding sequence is TGTGCCAGCAGTGAACTTCGGGACAGTCTCTCCTACGAGCAGTACTTC. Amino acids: CASSELRDSLSYEQYF.

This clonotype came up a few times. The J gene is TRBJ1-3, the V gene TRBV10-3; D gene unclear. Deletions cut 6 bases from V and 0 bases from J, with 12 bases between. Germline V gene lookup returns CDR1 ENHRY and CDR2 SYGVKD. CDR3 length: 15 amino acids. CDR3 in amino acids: CAIRAFSSSGNTIYF. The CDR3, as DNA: TGTGCCATCAGGGCTTTTTCGAGCTCTGGAAACACCATATATTTT.

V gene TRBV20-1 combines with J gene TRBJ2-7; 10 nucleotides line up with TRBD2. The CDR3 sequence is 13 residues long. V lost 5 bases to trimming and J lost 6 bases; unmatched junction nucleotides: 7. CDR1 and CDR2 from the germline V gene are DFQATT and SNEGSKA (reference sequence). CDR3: CSASGTSAAEQYF. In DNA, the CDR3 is TGCAGTGCTTCCGGGACTAGCGCCGCCGAGCAGTACTTC.

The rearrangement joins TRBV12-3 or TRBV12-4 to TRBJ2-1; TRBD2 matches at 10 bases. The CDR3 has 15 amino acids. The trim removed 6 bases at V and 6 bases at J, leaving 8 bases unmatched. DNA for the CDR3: TGTGCCAGCAGCCCCCCCAGCGGGGGGGGCAATGAGCAGTTCTTC. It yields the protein CASSPPSGGGNEQFF.

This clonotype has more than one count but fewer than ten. For the CDR3, the DNA is TGCGCCAGCAGTCAATCGCGGGGGGCTCAAGAGACCCAGTACTTC. Its protein product is CASSQSRGAQETQYF. The J gene is TRBJ2-5, the V gene TRBV23-1; 8 positions match TRBD2. TRBV23-1 is annotated as an ORF whose role is uncertain. Trimming removed 0 bases from V and 2 bases from J; junction bases left unmatched: 2. This CDR3 is 15 amino acids long.

Here the CDR3 reads CASSLSGGREKLFF. DNA for the CDR3: TGCGCCAGCAGCTTGAGCGGGGGCAGAGAAAAACTGTTTTTT. The rearrangement uses TRBV5-1 and TRBJ1-4; D perhaps matches TRBD1 (6 bases). From germline, CDR1 is SGHRS and CDR2 YFSETQ. The CDR3 has 14 residues. With 1 base removed from V and 8 bases from J, the gap between germline ends came to 12 bases.

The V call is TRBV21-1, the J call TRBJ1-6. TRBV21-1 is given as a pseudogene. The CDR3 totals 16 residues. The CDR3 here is CASSVPLALRRGALHF. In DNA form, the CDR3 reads TGTGCCAGCAGCGTTCCTTTGGCCCTCCGACGCGGCGCCCTCCACTTT.

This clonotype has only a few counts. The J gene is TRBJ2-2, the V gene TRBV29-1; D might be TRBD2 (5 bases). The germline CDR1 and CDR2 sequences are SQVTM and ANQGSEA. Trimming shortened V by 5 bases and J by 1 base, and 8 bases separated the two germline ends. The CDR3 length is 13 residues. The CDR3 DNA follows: TGCAGCGTTAGCGGCGGGAACACCGGGGAGCTGTTTTTT. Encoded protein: CSVSGGNTGELFF.

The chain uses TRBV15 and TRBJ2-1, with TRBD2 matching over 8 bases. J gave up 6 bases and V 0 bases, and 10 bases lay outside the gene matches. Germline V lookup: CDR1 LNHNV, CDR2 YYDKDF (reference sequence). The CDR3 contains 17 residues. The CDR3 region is CATSRELGTSFPNEQFF. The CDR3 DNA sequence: TGTGCCACCAGCAGAGAACTCGGGACTAGTTTTCCCAATGAGCAGTTCTTC.

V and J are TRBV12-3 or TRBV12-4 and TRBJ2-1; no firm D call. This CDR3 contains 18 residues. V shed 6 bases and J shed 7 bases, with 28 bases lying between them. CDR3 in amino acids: CASRSDLRPDHPVNEQFF. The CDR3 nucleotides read TGTGCCAGCAGGTCGGACCTCCGCCCTGATCACCCGGTTAATGAGCAGTTCTTC.

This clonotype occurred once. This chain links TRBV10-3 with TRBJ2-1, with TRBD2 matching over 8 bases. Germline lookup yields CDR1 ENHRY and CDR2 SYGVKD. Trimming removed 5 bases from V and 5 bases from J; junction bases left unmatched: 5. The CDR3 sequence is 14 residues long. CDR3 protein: CAISWAGGNNEQFF. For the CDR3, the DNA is TGTGCCATCAGTTGGGCGGGGGGAAACAATGAGCAGTTCTTC.

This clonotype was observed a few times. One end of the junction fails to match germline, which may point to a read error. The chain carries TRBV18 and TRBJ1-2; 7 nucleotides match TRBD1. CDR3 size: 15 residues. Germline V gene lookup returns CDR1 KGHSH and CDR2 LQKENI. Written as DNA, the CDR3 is TGTGCCAGCTCAGCACCGGGACAGTCTAACTATGGCTACACCTTC. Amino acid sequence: CASSAPGQSNYGYTF.

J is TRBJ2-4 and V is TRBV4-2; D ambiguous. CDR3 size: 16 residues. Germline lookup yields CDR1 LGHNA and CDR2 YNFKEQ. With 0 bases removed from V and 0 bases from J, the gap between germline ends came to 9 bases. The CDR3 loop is CASSQDPSLAKNIQYF. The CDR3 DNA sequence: TGTGCCAGCAGCCAAGATCCTTCACTAGCCAAAAACATTCAGTACTTC.

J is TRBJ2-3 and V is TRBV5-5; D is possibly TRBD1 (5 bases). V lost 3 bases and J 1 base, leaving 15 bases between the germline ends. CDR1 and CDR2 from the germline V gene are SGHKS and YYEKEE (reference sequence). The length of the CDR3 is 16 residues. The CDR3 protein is CASSSQGRTGTDTQYF. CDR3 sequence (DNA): TGTGCCAGCAGCTCGCAGGGAAGGACGGGCACAGATACGCAGTATTTT.

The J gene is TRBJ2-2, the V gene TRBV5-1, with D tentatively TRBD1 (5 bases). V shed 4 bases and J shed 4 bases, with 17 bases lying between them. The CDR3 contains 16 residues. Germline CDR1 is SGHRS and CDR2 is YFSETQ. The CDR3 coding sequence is TGCGCCAGCAGCCTACAGGCGACCCAACGCACCGGGGAGCTGTTTTTT. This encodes CASSLQATQRTGELFF.

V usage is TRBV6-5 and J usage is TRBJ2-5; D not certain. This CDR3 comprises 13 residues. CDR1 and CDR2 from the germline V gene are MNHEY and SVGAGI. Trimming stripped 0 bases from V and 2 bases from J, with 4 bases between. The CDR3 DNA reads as TGTGCCAGCAGTTACTCCGGACAAGAGACCCAGTACTTC. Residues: CASSYSGQETQYF.

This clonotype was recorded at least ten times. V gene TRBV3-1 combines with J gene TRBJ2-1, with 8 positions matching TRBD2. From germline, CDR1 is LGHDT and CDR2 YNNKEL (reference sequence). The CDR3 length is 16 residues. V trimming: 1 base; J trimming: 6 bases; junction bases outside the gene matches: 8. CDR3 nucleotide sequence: TGTGCCAGCAGCCAAGGTCCGGGGGGGCCTTTCAATGAGCAGTTCTTC. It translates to CASSQGPGGPFNEQFF.

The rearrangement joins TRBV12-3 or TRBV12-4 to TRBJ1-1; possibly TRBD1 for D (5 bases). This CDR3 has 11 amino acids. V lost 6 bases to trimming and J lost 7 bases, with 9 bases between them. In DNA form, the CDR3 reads TGTGCCAGCAGCCCGGGGGGTGAAGCTTTCTTT. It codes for CASSPGGEAFF.

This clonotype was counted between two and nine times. The CDR3 loop reads CASSLPGTGPYEQYF. The CDR3 DNA follows: TGTGCCAGCAGTCTCCCCGGGACAGGGCCCTACGAGCAGTACTTC. The chain recombines TRBV6-2 or TRBV6-3 with TRBJ2-7, with TRBD1 matching 9 bases. The CDR3 has 15 amino acids. V shed 5 bases, J shed 2 bases, and the junction held 7 bases outside the gene matches. From germline, CDR1 is MNHEY and CDR2 SVGEGT.

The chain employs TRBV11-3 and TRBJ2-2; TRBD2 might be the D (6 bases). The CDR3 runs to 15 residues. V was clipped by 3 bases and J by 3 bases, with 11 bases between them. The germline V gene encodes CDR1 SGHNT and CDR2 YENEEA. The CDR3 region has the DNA TGTGCCAGCAGCTTGTACGGGAGTGACACCGGGGAGCTGTTTTTT. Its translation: CASSLYGSDTGELFF.